These 21 T cell receptor beta chains share one sample of origin, sequenced in a study of naive and memory T cell subsets. Notes on the study in general: Especially in CD8 cells, naive repertoires contained a few larger clonotypes, possibly CD45RA-re-expressing memory cells.

Both TRBC1 and TRBC2 were covered by a beta constant-region primer of two equimolar oligonucleotides. The ligated cDNA underwent four PCR rounds using SP2 and nested alpha and beta constant-region primers. One entry per CDR3 protein, called by TCRdb with MiXCR from the UMI-ligation and nested PCR reads. The data show roughly 150,000 distinct CDR3 sequences, with approximately 22% seen just once and 0.11% held by the top ten. The antigens these receptors bind are not known. The sample consisted of naive CD4+ T cells from blood. All receptors derive from a human donor in good health.

This sequence joins TRBV20-1 and TRBJ1-1; D call uncertain. Trimming left V 2 bases short and J 1 base short, with 5 bases between. The germline gives CDR1 DFQATT, CDR2 SNEGSKA (reference sequence). The CDR3 totals 12 residues. Here the CDR3 reads CSARMWNTEAFF. CDR3 coding DNA: TGCAGTGCTAGAATGTGGAACACTGAAGCTTTCTTT.

The chain couples TRBV28 to TRBJ2-7, with 11 nucleotides matching TRBD2. The CDR3 totals 16 residues. Germline loops: CDR1 MDHEN, CDR2 SYDVKM. J lost 4 bases, V lost 3 bases, and 8 bases had no gene match. The CDR3 DNA follows: TGTGCCAGCAGTTTCACCACTAGCGGGAGTTTTTACGAGCAGTACTTC. Protein sequence: CASSFTTSGSFYEQYF.

This clonotype was found many times. The rearrangement links TRBV6-2 or TRBV6-3 to TRBJ2-3; tentatively, D is TRBD1 (6 bases). This CDR3 has 14 amino acids. The germline V gene encodes CDR1 MNHEY and CDR2 SVGEGT. V was shortened by 6 bases and J by 0 bases, with 10 bases between the two germline ends. This chain's CDR3 is CASRLTGSTDTQYF. The CDR3 coding sequence is TGTGCCAGCAGACTAACAGGGAGCACAGATACGCAGTATTTT.

The chain couples TRBV27 to TRBJ2-7; D uncertain. This CDR3 has 15 residues. The V gene's germline CDR1 is MNHEY and CDR2 SMNVEV (reference sequence). V gave up 4 bases and J gave up 1 base, with 14 bases separating them. The CDR3 coding sequence is TGTGCCAGCAGTTCCGGCGGTAGCCTATCCTACGAGCAGTACTTC. Translated: CASSSGGSLSYEQYF.

The V and J genes are TRBV7-9 and TRBJ2-2; maybe TRBD1 (5 bases). Germline V gives CDR1 SEHNR, CDR2 FQNEAQ (reference sequence). This CDR3 is 15 amino acids long. Between the trimmed V and J ends, which lost 3 bases and 2 bases, there was a span of 10 bases. The CDR3 bases are TGTGCCAGCAGCTTGGTAGACAGTAACACCGGGGAGCTGTTTTTT. Residues: CASSLVDSNTGELFF.

The genes are TRBV28 and TRBJ2-3; D perhaps matches TRBD1 (6 bases). The CDR3 totals 15 residues. The V end was cut by 5 bases, the J end by 1 base, with 13 bases between. Germline CDR1 is MDHEN and CDR2 is SYDVKM. The CDR3 sequence is CASSPTGHRTDTQYF. Written as DNA, the CDR3 is TGTGCCAGCAGTCCGACGGGACATCGCACAGATACGCAGTATTTT.

This CDR3 is CASSQDYRLNEQFF. DNA of the CDR3: TGCGCCAGCAGCCAAGATTATAGGTTGAATGAGCAGTTCTTC. This chain uses TRBV4-3 with TRBJ2-1, with D uncertain. CDR3 length: 14 residues. CDR1 and CDR2 from the germline V gene are LGHNA and YSLEER. Trimming took off 0 bases at V and 7 bases at J, with 10 bases between the two ends.

This clonotype turned up a few times. The rearrangement links TRBV4-3 to TRBJ2-6; perhaps D is TRBD1 or TRBD2 (5 bases each). Looked up from germline, CDR1 is LGHNA and CDR2 is YSLEER. This CDR3 spans 15 amino acids. Trimming stripped 1 base from V and 2 bases from J, with 6 bases between. CDR3 in DNA: TGCGCCAGCAGCCAAGTGGGGGCTGGGGCCAACGTCCTGACTTTC. This gives the protein CASSQVGAGANVLTF.

The chain uses TRBV6-1 and TRBJ2-2; D not certain. V was shortened by 4 bases and J by 6 bases, with 15 bases between the two germline ends. Germline V gene lookup returns CDR1 MNHNS and CDR2 SASEGT. This CDR3 is 15 amino acids long. CDR3 amino acids: CASSAKAVVAGELFF. The CDR3 DNA is TGTGCCAGCAGTGCGAAGGCTGTGGTAGCCGGGGAGCTGTTTTTT.

This sequence joins TRBV19 and TRBJ2-1; the D gene is possibly TRBD2 (7 bases). Germline V gene lookup returns CDR1 LNHDA and CDR2 SQIVND (reference sequence). Trimming shortened V by 5 bases and J by 5 bases, and 22 bases separated the two germline ends. CDR3 length: 17 amino acids. The CDR3 region has the DNA TGTGCCAGTAGTCCCACCGGGGGGCTAGCATTCGACAATGAGCAGTTCTTC. The encoded protein is CASSPTGGLAFDNEQFF.

V is TRBV14 and J is TRBJ1-2, with 10 bases identical to TRBD1. The germline CDR1 and CDR2 sequences are SGHDN and FVKESK. The CDR3 is 15 amino acids. V shed 4 bases and J 5 bases; nucleotides not matched to a gene: 7. The CDR3 is CASSPLGQGDYGYTF. The CDR3 DNA reads as TGTGCCAGCAGCCCTCTAGGACAGGGGGATTATGGCTACACCTTC.

This clonotype was picked up one time. The rearrangement links TRBV28 to TRBJ1-2; D remains ambiguous. Between the trimmed V and J ends, which lost 3 bases and 0 bases, there was a span of 5 bases. This CDR3 comprises 13 residues. The germline CDR1 and CDR2 sequences are MDHEN and SYDVKM. The CDR3 loop reads CASSFGSNYGYTF. The CDR3 bases are TGTGCCAGCAGTTTCGGCTCTAACTATGGCTACACCTTC.

This sequence joins TRBV12-3 or TRBV12-4 and TRBJ2-3; D not resolved. The CDR3 is 12 residues long. The CDR3 is CAGAFGPDTQYF. CDR3 sequence (DNA): TGTGCGGGCGCATTTGGGCCCGATACGCAGTATTTT.

This clonotype was observed a handful of times. The chain is built from TRBV6-5 and TRBJ2-3; no clear D. The CDR3 extends over 12 amino acids. Per germline, CDR1 MNHEY and CDR2 SVGAGI. Trimming removed 6 bases from V and 7 bases from J, with 11 bases in between. This chain's CDR3 is CASSPNANTQYF. The CDR3 DNA reads TGTGCCAGCAGCCCTAACGCCAATACGCAGTATTTT.

In this sample, this clonotype turned up a few times. The chain joins TRBV28 to TRBJ2-7, with D perhaps TRBD2 (5 bases). Germline CDR1 is MDHEN and CDR2 is SYDVKM. The V end was cut by 8 bases, the J end by 4 bases, with 9 bases between. This CDR3 region has 11 residues. In DNA, the CDR3 is TGTGCCAGCTCCGAGGGATACGAGCAGTACTTC. It yields the protein CASSEGYEQYF.

The rearrangement links TRBV19 to TRBJ2-7; D is undetermined. V was shortened by 4 bases and J by 0 bases, with 13 bases between the two germline ends. There are 15 residues in the CDR3. Germline V lookup: CDR1 LNHDA, CDR2 SQIVND (reference sequence). The CDR3 coding sequence is TGTGCCAGTAGTACCGTCTTTGGTAGCTCCTACGAGCAGTACTTC. Translated, it gives CASSTVFGSSYEQYF.

The chain is built from TRBV6-5 and TRBJ2-5; D is perhaps TRBD1 (6 bases). CDR1 is MNHEY, CDR2 SVGAGI, per germline. The CDR3 contains 16 residues. V was shortened by 4 bases and J by 3 bases, with 18 bases between the two germline ends. The DNA for the CDR3 is TGTGCCAGCAGTTCCGACACTGGGCAGGGGAAAGAGACCCAGTACTTC. This codes for CASSSDTGQGKETQYF.

V is TRBV4-1 and J is TRBJ1-3; D not resolved. CDR3 length: 17 residues. Trimming cost V 1 base and J 0 bases, with 13 bases left between them. The germline V gene encodes CDR1 MGHRA and CDR2 YSYEKL. CDR3 coding DNA: TGCGCCAGCAGCCAAGCGGGGTTGCAGAACTCTGGAAACACCATATATTTT. As protein: CASSQAGLQNSGNTIYF.

Only one count was recorded for this clonotype. The V call is TRBV2, the J call TRBJ2-1, with 8 bases matching TRBD2. V was clipped by 7 bases and J by 3 bases; unmatched bases: 8. The CDR3 is 15 residues long. CDR1 is SNHLY, CDR2 FYNNEI, per germline. CDR3 protein: CASKGGRTIYNEQFF. The CDR3 DNA sequence: TGTGCCAGCAAGGGCGGGAGGACCATCTACAATGAGCAGTTCTTC.

This clonotype was recorded many times. This chain joins TRBV20-1 and TRBJ2-1; 16 nucleotides align to TRBD2. The CDR3 consists of 16 residues. In germline, CDR1 is DFQATT, CDR2 SNEGSKA (reference sequence). The V segment lost 0 bases and the J segment 6 bases; nucleotides outside the gene matches: 2. The CDR3 protein is CSARDGTSGRANEQFF. The DNA for the CDR3 is TGCAGTGCTAGAGATGGGACTAGCGGGAGGGCCAATGAGCAGTTCTTC.

The rearrangement links TRBV7-2 to TRBJ2-7; D is unclear. CDR1 and CDR2 from the germline V gene are SGHTA and FQGNSA. Between the trimmed V and J ends, which lost 5 bases and 1 base, there was a span of 12 bases. The CDR3 extends over 14 amino acids. CDR3 sequence (DNA): TGTGCCAGCAGCGCATTCGTCAGTTCCTACGAGCAGTACTTC. As protein: CASSAFVSSYEQYF.